What follows are 27 T cell receptor beta chains derived from one specimen sequenced in a study of type 1 regulatory T cells. Study-wide results and caveats: Tr1 cells had a more restricted TCR repertoire than non-Tr1 cells.

The antigens for these receptors are not known. TCRdb analysed the reads with MiXCR anew, one entry per CDR3 protein. Here the sample spans tens of thousands of distinct CDR3 sequences, around 20% being singletons. The sequenced material came from cultured type 1 regulatory T (Tr1) cells, either the whole culture or a sorted fraction (not recorded which). The receptors originated from a human donor in good health.

In its sample, this clonotype was seen a few times. This chain links TRBV6-2 or TRBV6-3 with TRBJ2-3, with D unclear. Germline V gene sequence: CDR1 MNHEY, CDR2 SVGEGT. This CDR3 has 12 residues. V gave up 4 bases and J gave up 5 bases, with 7 bases separating them. CDR3 loop: CASSFLRDTQYF. CDR3 in DNA: TGTGCCAGCAGTTTCCTCCGAGATACGCAGTATTTT.

The CDR3 DNA reads TGCAGTGCTACCCGGGACGCTGCCTACGAGCAGTACTTC. Amino acids: CSATRDAAYEQYF. The V call is TRBV20-1, the J call TRBJ2-7; the D gene could be TRBD1 or TRBD2 (5 bases each). V dropped 4 bases and J dropped 2 bases, with 12 bases sitting between them. The germline gives CDR1 DFQATT, CDR2 SNEGSKA (reference sequence). This CDR3 spans 13 amino acids.

On this clonotype itself: The germline gene is not matched at one end of the junction; a read error may be the cause. V usage is TRBV7-7 and J usage is TRBJ2-3; perhaps TRBD2 as D (5 bases). Germline loops: CDR1 SSHAT, CDR2 FNYEAQ (reference sequence). The CDR3 has 15 residues. The CDR3 DNA reads as TGTGCTAGCAGCTTAGGGCTAGCTGGCCCAGATACGCAGTATTTT. Encoded protein: CASSLGLAGPDTQYF.

The chain combines TRBV7-9 with TRBJ1-1, with D perhaps matching TRBD1 (5 bases). This CDR3 is built from 12 residues. Germline loops: CDR1 SEHNR, CDR2 FQNEAQ (reference sequence). Trimming left V 3 bases short and J 6 bases short, with 8 bases between. CDR3 residues: CASSLGGAEAFF. The DNA for the CDR3 is TGTGCCAGCAGCTTGGGGGGGGCTGAAGCTTTCTTT.

This clonotype was observed a few times. The chain recombines TRBV20-1 with TRBJ2-7, with D tentatively TRBD1 or TRBD2 (5 bases each). The ends were cut back, 0 bases at V and 0 bases at J, with 12 bases in the middle. Germline V gene sequence: CDR1 DFQATT, CDR2 SNEGSKA (reference sequence). The CDR3 spans 15 residues. CDR3 DNA: TGCAGTGCTAGAGACCAGGGACGTAACTCCTACGAGCAGTACTTC. This gives the protein CSARDQGRNSYEQYF.

A few counts support this clonotype. The rearrangement uses TRBV6-5 and TRBJ2-3; 13 bases agree with TRBD2. Per germline, CDR1 MNHEY and CDR2 SVGAGI. The CDR3 is 15 amino acids. Trimming removed 5 bases from V and 7 bases from J; junction bases left unmatched: 6. The CDR3 DNA sequence: TGTGCCAGCAGTCTTACTAGCGGGAGGGCAAATACGCAGTATTTT. Translating gives CASSLTSGRANTQYF.

This clonotype was counted only a few times. This rearrangement joins TRBV18 to TRBJ1-2; D unresolved. The germline gives CDR1 KGHSH, CDR2 LQKENI. The V end lost 2 bases, the J end lost 2 bases, and 12 bases lay between the germline ends. The CDR3 sequence is 15 residues long. CDR3 amino acids: CASSPREQNNYGYTF. The DNA of the CDR3 is TGTGCCAGCTCACCAAGGGAACAGAACAACTATGGCTACACCTTC.

The chain joins TRBV7-3 to TRBJ1-1; possibly TRBD1 for D (6 bases). Trimming took 2 bases from V and 4 from J, leaving 11 bases between them. The CDR3 contains 14 residues. From germline, CDR1 is SGHTA and CDR2 FQGTGA. The CDR3 nucleotides are TGTGCCAGCAGCTTAGGGGGGGCTGGCACTGAAGCTTTCTTT. It translates to CASSLGGAGTEAFF.

The gene calls are TRBV6-1 and TRBJ2-7, with 9 nucleotides matching TRBD2. The CDR3 loop spans 14 amino acids. Germline V gene data show CDR1 as MNHNS and CDR2 as SASEGT. V was clipped by 6 bases and J by 4 bases; unmatched bases: 7. The CDR3 DNA reads as TGTGCCAGCAGGGCCGGGACTAGCTTTTACGAGCAGTACTTC. Its translation is CASRAGTSFYEQYF.

This clonotype was counted only a few times. This chain connects TRBV5-1 to TRBJ2-1; 7 bases map to TRBD2. In germline, CDR1 is SGHRS, CDR2 YFSETQ. J gave up 2 bases and V 4 bases, and 9 bases lay outside the gene matches. The CDR3 has 16 residues. DNA for the CDR3: TGCGCCAGCAGCCCCCTTCTAGCGGCAACCTACAATGAGCAGTTCTTC. Amino acid sequence: CASSPLLAATYNEQFF.

This clonotype was detected only a few times. The chain has TRBV3-1 and TRBJ1-6, with D possibly being TRBD1 (5 bases). V gave up 0 bases and J gave up 10 bases, with 10 bases separating them. Germline lookup yields CDR1 LGHDT and CDR2 YNNKEL (reference sequence). The CDR3 extends over 14 amino acids. This chain's CDR3 is CASSQEGRWSPLHF. In nucleotides, the CDR3 is TGTGCCAGCAGCCAAGAGGGACGCTGGTCACCCCTCCACTTT. Filled out from reference TRBV3-1 and TRBJ1-6, the complete variable domain reads DTAVSQTPKYLVTQMGNDKSIKCEQNLGHDTMYWYKQDSKKFLKIMFSYNNKELIINETVPNRFSPKSPDKAHLNLHINSLELGDSAVYFCASSQEGRWSPLHFGNGTRLTVT.

This clonotype was counted a few times. The chain recombines TRBV19 with TRBJ2-7; D may match TRBD1 or TRBD2 (5 bases each). The V end was cut by 3 bases, the J end by 3 bases, with 15 bases between. Germline CDR1 reads LNHDA; CDR2 reads SQIVND (reference sequence). This CDR3 comprises 15 residues. The CDR3, as DNA: TGTGCCAGTAGTATGGGGGTGGAGGAATTCTACGAGCAGTACTTC. Its translation: CASSMGVEEFYEQYF. The full variable domain, rest sourced from reference TRBV19 and TRBJ2-7, is DGGITQSPKYLFRKEGQNVTLSCEQNLNHDAMYWYRQDPGQGLRLIYYSQIVNDFQKGDIAEGYSVSREKKESFPLTVTSAQKNPTAFYLCASSMGVEEFYEQYFGPGTRLTVT.

This rearrangement joins TRBV7-3 to TRBJ2-2; no clear D gene. This CDR3 has 13 residues. Germline V gene data show CDR1 as SGHTA and CDR2 as FQGTGA. V was cut by 1 base and J by 6 bases, with 6 bases left in between. The chain's CDR3 is CASSLRHSGELFF. CDR3 DNA: TGTGCCAGCAGCTTAAGGCACTCCGGGGAGCTGTTTTTT.

This clonotype was detected a few times. The chain links TRBV5-1 to TRBJ2-1; unclear D gene. Trimming cost V 3 bases and J 0 bases, with 10 bases left between them. CDR3 length: 15 residues. In germline, CDR1 is SGHRS, CDR2 YFSETQ. The chain's CDR3 is CASSSTVSSYNEQFF. The CDR3 DNA is TGCGCCAGCAGCTCGACCGTGAGCTCCTACAATGAGCAGTTCTTC.

The chain combines TRBV12-3 or TRBV12-4 with TRBJ2-5, with a weak D call TRBD1 (6 bases). The CDR3 loop spans 13 amino acids. Trimming removed 5 bases at V and 9 bases at J, with 16 bases between. The CDR3, as DNA: TGTGCCAGCAGTCCGCAGGGGTATGTGGCCCAGTACTTC. Translated: CASSPQGYVAQYF.

CDR3 region: CASSSDGIYGYTF. The CDR3 DNA sequence: TGTGCCAGCAGCTCCGACGGGATCTATGGCTACACCTTC. The chain combines TRBV7-9 with TRBJ1-2; no firm D call. Looked up from germline, CDR1 is SEHNR and CDR2 is FQNEAQ (reference sequence). V was shortened by 4 bases and J by 4 bases, with 10 bases between the two germline ends. The CDR3 contains 13 residues.

This clonotype showed up just a few times. This rearrangement joins TRBV6-2 or TRBV6-3 to TRBJ2-4; no clear D gene. The CDR3 sequence is 12 residues long. Germline V gene lookup returns CDR1 MNHEY and CDR2 SVGEGT. V shed 11 bases and J shed 6 bases, with 14 bases lying between them. DNA of the CDR3: TGTGCCCCACGTGGTATAGTAAACATTCAGTACTTC. This translates into CAPRGIVNIQYF.

This clonotype came up once. The chain has TRBV20-1 and TRBJ2-3; D is unresolved. The length of the CDR3 is 12 residues. V gave up 5 bases and J gave up 1 base, with 7 bases separating them. Per germline, CDR1 DFQATT and CDR2 SNEGSKA (reference sequence). CDR3 nucleotide sequence: TGCAGTGCTTATTCCCGCACAGATACGCAGTATTTT. This codes for CSAYSRTDTQYF.

By sample share, this clonotype is medium-sized. The J gene is TRBJ2-3, the V gene TRBV5-1; 9 positions agree with TRBD2. The CDR3 totals 16 residues. The V gene's germline CDR1 is SGHRS and CDR2 YFSETQ. Trimming cost V 0 bases and J 1 base; bases outside gene matches: 3. The CDR3 region has the DNA TGCGCCAGCAGCTTGGGTCCTAGCGGGGGCACAGATACGCAGTATTTT. It is translated as CASSLGPSGGTDTQYF.

This clonotype was detected a few times. The V call is TRBV12-3 or TRBV12-4, the J call TRBJ1-5; maybe TRBD1 (5 bases). The V end lost 2 bases, the J end lost 1 base, and 9 bases lay between the germline ends. The CDR3 is made up of 15 amino acids. CDR3 region: CASSLRGRSNQPQHF. Here the CDR3 DNA reads TGTGCCAGCAGTTTAAGGGGTCGGAGCAATCAGCCCCAGCATTTT.

This chain uses TRBV6-6 with TRBJ1-1; D gene unclear. Germline lookup yields CDR1 MNHNY and CDR2 SVGAGI (reference sequence). Trimming took 5 bases from V and 5 from J, leaving 24 bases between them. CDR3 length: 17 amino acids. CDR3 region: CASSELPMGGRRTEAFF. Here the CDR3 DNA reads TGTGCCAGCAGTGAACTTCCCATGGGAGGTCGGAGAACTGAAGCTTTCTTT.

The chain combines TRBV18 with TRBJ1-6; D is undetermined. The CDR3 is made up of 13 amino acids. Trimming left V 2 bases short and J 10 bases short, with 9 bases between. The germline CDR1 and CDR2 sequences are KGHSH and LQKENI. CDR3 sequence reads: CASSPGNESPLHF. DNA for the CDR3: TGTGCCAGCTCACCAGGGAACGAGTCACCCCTCCACTTT.

The rearrangement uses TRBV7-9 and TRBJ2-5, with D possibly being TRBD1 (5 bases). The V end lost 4 bases, the J end lost 5 bases, and 17 bases lay between the germline ends. CDR3 length: 15 residues. Germline CDR1 SEHNR, CDR2 FQNEAQ (reference sequence). CDR3 DNA sequence: TGTGCCAGCAGCTACCCGGGCGGCAGGGCGGAGACCCAGTACTTC. Its protein product is CASSYPGGRAETQYF. The full variable domain, rest sourced from reference TRBV7-9 and TRBJ2-5, is DTGVSQNPRHKITKRGQNVTFRCDPISEHNRLYWYRQTLGQGPEFLTYFQNEAQLEKSRLLSDRFSAERPKGSFSTLEIQRTEQGDSAMYLCASSYPGGRAETQYFGPGTRLLVL.

The chain links TRBV7-9 to TRBJ1-4; a possible D gene is TRBD1 (5 bases). CDR1 is SEHNR and CDR2 is FQNEAQ in the germline V gene (reference sequence). The length of the CDR3 is 12 residues. V shed 1 base and J shed 10 bases, with 7 bases lying between them. The CDR3 loop reads CASSLETGKLFF. As DNA, the CDR3 is TGTGCCAGCAGCTTAGAAACAGGAAAACTGTTTTTT.

This clonotype was seen a handful of times. The gene calls are TRBV7-2 and TRBJ1-5; D is ambiguous. This CDR3 region has 13 residues. Deletions cut 1 base from V and 9 bases from J, with 10 bases between. Per germline, CDR1 SGHTA and CDR2 FQGNSA. CDR3 DNA: TGTGCCAGCAGCTTAGGGCCGCTGGGGCCCCAGCATTTT. It specifies CASSLGPLGPQHF.

This clonotype was seen a handful of times. The CDR3 is CASSYSTNTGELFF. The CDR3 coding sequence is TGTGCCAGCAGTTACTCCACAAACACCGGGGAGCTGTTTTTT. This chain links TRBV12-3 or TRBV12-4 with TRBJ2-2, with D uncertain. The V end lost 4 bases, the J end lost 2 bases, and 8 bases lay between the germline ends. This CDR3 is built from 14 residues.

The chain uses TRBV6-6 and TRBJ1-2; D call uncertain. This CDR3 has 16 amino acids. CDR1 and CDR2 (germline): MNHNY, SVGAGI (reference sequence). Trimming removed 6 bases from V and 5 bases from J, with 22 bases in between. The CDR3, as DNA: TGTGCCAGCAGCGCTTCGGTTGAGGCCGGATCGTATGGCTACACCTTC. Its protein product is CASSASVEAGSYGYTF.